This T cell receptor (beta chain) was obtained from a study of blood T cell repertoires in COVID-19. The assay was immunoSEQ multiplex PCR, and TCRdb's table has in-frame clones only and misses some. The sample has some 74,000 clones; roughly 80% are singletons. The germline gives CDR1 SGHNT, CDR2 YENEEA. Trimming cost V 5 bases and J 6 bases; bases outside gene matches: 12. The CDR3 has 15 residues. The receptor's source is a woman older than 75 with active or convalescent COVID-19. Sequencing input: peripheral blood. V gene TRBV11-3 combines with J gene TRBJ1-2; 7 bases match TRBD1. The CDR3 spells CASSAERDSTDGYTF. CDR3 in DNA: TGTGCCAGCAGCGCAGAACGGGACAGTACCGATGGCTACACCTTC.